The 13 T cell receptor beta chains listed next were all sequenced from one sample in a study of cytomegalovirus exposure and HLA in healthy donors. Primers included in the PCR were 60 Vbeta and 13 Jbeta primers. Repertoires were generated with immunoSEQ multiplex PCR, while TCRdb's copy carries only in-frame clones and drops some. Among 90,000 to 120,000 clones listed, roughly four fifths were seen once. The sample taken for sequencing was PBMCs. The receptor source for this set is a man between 18 and 35 years old in good health and CMV-seronegative.

This clone has a single count. This chain links TRBV19 with TRBJ2-1; 7 bases are shared with TRBD1. The germline V gene has CDR1 LNHDA and CDR2 SQIVND (reference sequence). V lost 6 bases and J lost 9; bases outside the gene matches: 14. This CDR3 spans 15 amino acids. The CDR3 nucleotides are TGTGCCAGTAGGAGGACAGGCCTAAGCTCTGGTGAGCAGTTCTTC. It yields the protein CASRRTGLSSGEQFF.

In its sample, this clone was seen a few times. The CDR3 nucleotides read TGTGCCATCAGTGAGGTTAGCGGGGGCACCGGGGAGCTGTTTTTT. It encodes CAISEVSGGTGELFF. The chain combines TRBV10-3 with TRBJ2-2, with 9 bases aligning to TRBD2. The CDR3 totals 15 residues. After removal of 2 bases from V and 4 bases from J, the junction contained 2 bases not matched to a gene. In germline, CDR1 is ENHRY, CDR2 SYGVKD.

The chain links TRBV4-3 to TRBJ1-4; 7 nucleotides line up with TRBD1. This CDR3 has 16 amino acids. The germline V gene has CDR1 LGHNA and CDR2 YSLEER. Trimming removed 3 bases from V and 6 bases from J; junction bases left unmatched: 10. The CDR3 sequence is CASSQTQGSGHEKLFF. CDR3 nucleotides: TGCGCCAGCAGCCAGACACAGGGGAGCGGACATGAAAAACTGTTTTTT.

This chain links TRBV9 with TRBJ2-3; D may be TRBD1 (5 bases). The CDR3 spans 13 residues. Looked up from germline, CDR1 is SGDLS and CDR2 is YYNGEE. V lost 6 bases and J lost 2, with 10 bases in between. The CDR3 protein is CASKGQLTDTQYF. The CDR3 DNA is TGTGCCAGCAAGGGGCAGCTCACAGATACGCAGTATTTT.

This clone was seen just once. DNA of the CDR3: TGTGCCAGTAGTATAGATCCAGGCACCTACGAGCAGTACTTC. Translating gives CASSIDPGTYEQYF. The gene calls are TRBV19 and TRBJ2-7, with no clear D. The CDR3 sequence is 14 residues long. Trimming cost V 0 bases and J 2 bases, with 8 bases left between them. Germline CDR1 LNHDA, CDR2 SQIVND (reference sequence).

Comments on this clone: An end of the junction differs from the germline gene, which may be a read error. The chain joins TRBV7-9 to TRBJ2-2; 8 nucleotides match TRBD1. The CDR3 sequence is 15 residues long. From germline, CDR1 is SEHNR and CDR2 FQNEAQ (reference sequence). In nucleotides, the CDR3 is TGTTCCAGCAGCCGTGGACAGGGGAACACCGGGGAGCTGTTTTTT. It specifies CSSSRGQGNTGELFF. Combining the CDR3 with reference TRBV7-9 and TRBJ2-2 gives the whole variable domain DTGVSQNPRHKITKRGQNVTFRCDPISEHNRLYWYRQTLGQGPEFLTYFQNEAQLEKSRLLSDRFSAERPKGSFSTLEIQRTEQGDSAMYLCSSSRGQGNTGELFFGEGSRLTVL.

The rearrangement joins TRBV4-3 to TRBJ1-6; D call uncertain. Germline V lookup: CDR1 LGHNA, CDR2 YSLEER. V lost 1 base, J lost 11 bases, and 9 bases lay in between. The CDR3 has 13 amino acids. Here the CDR3 DNA reads TGCGCCAGCAGCCAAGCTCCTGTAGCACCCCTCCACTTT. Its protein product is CASSQAPVAPLHF.

The chain recombines TRBV7-8 with TRBJ1-3; TRBD1 is a possible D gene (6 bases). V lost 0 bases to trimming and J lost 4 bases, with 19 bases between them. The CDR3 is 18 residues long. Looked up from germline, CDR1 is SGHVS and CDR2 is FQNEAQ. The CDR3 nucleotides are TGTGCCAGCAGCTTAGCGCTAAGAGAGGGGGTGGGAGGAAACACCATATATTTT. Translated: CASSLALREGVGGNTIYF.

Note on this clone: The germline gene is not matched at one end of the junction; a read error may be the cause. The chain employs TRBV13 and TRBJ2-7, with 9 bases identical to TRBD1. The V gene's germline CDR1 is PRHDT and CDR2 FYEKMQ (reference sequence). The CDR3 contains 15 residues. The CDR3 is CASSPRDRAIYEQHF. In DNA form, the CDR3 reads TGTGCCAGCAGCCCCCGGGACAGGGCGATCTACGAGCAGCACTTC.

CDR3 sequence (DNA): TGTGCCAGCAGCTCCAGGGAACGATCCTACGAGCAGTACTTC. Its protein product is CASSSRERSYEQYF. This chain connects TRBV7-9 to TRBJ2-7, with D maybe TRBD1 (5 bases). Looked up from germline, CDR1 is SEHNR and CDR2 is FQNEAQ (reference sequence). The V end was cut by 4 bases, the J end by 1 base, with 11 bases between. The CDR3 loop spans 14 amino acids.

As DNA, the CDR3 is TGTGCCAGTAGTAACATCCGGGAGCTGTTTTTT. Translating gives CASSNIRELFF. The chain recombines TRBV19 with TRBJ2-2; no clear D. With 4 bases removed from V and 9 bases from J, the gap between germline ends came to 6 bases. CDR1 LNHDA and CDR2 SQIVND come from the germline V gene (reference sequence). The CDR3 runs to 11 residues.

The chain has TRBV6-5 and TRBJ1-3; D gene unclear. Trimming left V 8 bases short and J 3 bases short, with 17 bases between. Germline CDR1 and CDR2: MNHEY and SVGAGI. The CDR3 has 15 residues. For the CDR3, the DNA is TGTGCCAGCGGAAGGTGGAGCGGTGGTGGAAACACCATATATTTT. Its protein is CASGRWSGGGNTIYF.

This sequence joins TRBV6-1 and TRBJ1-6, with a tentative D call TRBD1 (5 bases). V was clipped by 7 bases and J by 6 bases, with 13 bases between them. Germline V CDR1 and CDR2: MNHNS, SASEGT. The CDR3 is made up of 14 amino acids. CDR3 DNA: TGTGCCAGCACTCTCGACAGCCGTAATTCACCCCTCCACTTT. Translated, it gives CASTLDSRNSPLHF.